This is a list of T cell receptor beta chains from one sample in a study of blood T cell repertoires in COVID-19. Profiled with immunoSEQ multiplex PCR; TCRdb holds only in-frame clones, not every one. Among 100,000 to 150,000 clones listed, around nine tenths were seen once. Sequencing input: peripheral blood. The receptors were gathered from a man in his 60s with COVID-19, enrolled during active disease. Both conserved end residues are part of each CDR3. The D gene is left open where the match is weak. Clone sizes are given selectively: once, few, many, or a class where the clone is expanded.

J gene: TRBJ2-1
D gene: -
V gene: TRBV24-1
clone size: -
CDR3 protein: CATSDFEFKGNEQFF
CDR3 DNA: TGTGCCACCAGTGATTTCGAGTTTAAGGGGAATGAGCAGTTCTTC

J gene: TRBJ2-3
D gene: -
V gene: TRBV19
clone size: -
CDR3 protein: CASSISTPRDTQYF
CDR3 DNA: TGTGCCAGTAGTATAAGCACCCCTCGGGATACGCAGTATTTT

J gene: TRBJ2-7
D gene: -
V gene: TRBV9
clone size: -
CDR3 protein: CASSVEGLAYEQYF
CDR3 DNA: TGTGCCAGCAGCGTAGAAGGGCTAGCGTACGAGCAGTACTTC

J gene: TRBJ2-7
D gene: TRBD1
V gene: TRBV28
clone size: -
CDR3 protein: CAGGVAGQGWSEQYF
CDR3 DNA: TGTGCCGGGGGCGTGGCGGGACAGGGGTGGAGCGAGCAGTACTTC

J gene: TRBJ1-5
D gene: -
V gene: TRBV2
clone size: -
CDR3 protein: CASNREGSSNQPQHF
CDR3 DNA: TGTGCCAGCAATCGGGAAGGGAGTAGCAATCAGCCCCAGCATTTT

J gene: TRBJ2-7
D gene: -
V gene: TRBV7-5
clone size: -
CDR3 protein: CVRSLWTGQDPYEQYF
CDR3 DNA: TGTGTCAGAAGCTTATGGACAGGGCAGGATCCCTACGAGCAGTACTTC

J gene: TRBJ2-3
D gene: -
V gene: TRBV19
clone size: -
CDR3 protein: CASSTRGGAEVAERTDTQYF
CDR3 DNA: TGTGCCAGTAGCACCCGAGGGGGGGCGGAGGTAGCCGAACGCACAGATACGCAGTATTTT

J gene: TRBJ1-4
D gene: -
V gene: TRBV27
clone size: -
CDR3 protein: CASSFSGLVGEKLFF
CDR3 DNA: TGTGCCAGCAGTTTTTCAGGGTTAGTCGGTGAAAAACTGTTTTTT

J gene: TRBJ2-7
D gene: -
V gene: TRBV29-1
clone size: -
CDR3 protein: CSVGLGPVHEQYF
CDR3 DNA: TGCAGCGTTGGGTTGGGCCCCGTCCACGAGCAGTACTTC

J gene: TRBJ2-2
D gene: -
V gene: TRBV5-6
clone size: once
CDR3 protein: CASSFTTPGELFF
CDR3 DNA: TGTGCCAGCAGCTTTACAACCCCCGGGGAGCTGTTTTTT

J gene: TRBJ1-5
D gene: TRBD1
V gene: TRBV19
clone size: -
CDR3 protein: CASTPGQFSNQPQHF
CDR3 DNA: TGTGCCAGTACTCCGGGACAGTTTAGCAATCAGCCCCAGCATTTT

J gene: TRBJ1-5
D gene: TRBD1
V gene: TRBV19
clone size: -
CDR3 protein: CASSPGTGGFQPQHF
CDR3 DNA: TGTGCCAGTAGTCCCGGGACAGGGGGCTTTCAGCCCCAGCATTTT

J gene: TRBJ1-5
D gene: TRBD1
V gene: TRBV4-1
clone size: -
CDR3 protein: CASSQTGGGKPQHF
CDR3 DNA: TGCGCCAGCAGCCAAACAGGGGGCGGAAAGCCCCAGCATTTT

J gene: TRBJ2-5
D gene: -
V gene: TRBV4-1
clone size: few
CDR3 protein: CASSQEGMGGETQYF
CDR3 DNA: TGCGCCAGCAGCCAAGAAGGGATGGGGGGAGAGACCCAGTACTTC

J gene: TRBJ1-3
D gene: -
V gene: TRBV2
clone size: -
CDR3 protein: CASSGLTGRPYEGNTIYF
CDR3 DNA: TGTGCCAGCAGTGGATTAACAGGGCGCCCTTACGAAGGAAACACCATATATTTT

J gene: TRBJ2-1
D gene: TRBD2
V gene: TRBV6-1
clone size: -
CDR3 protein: CASSDDLSGRRDNEQFF
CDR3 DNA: TGTGCCAGCAGTGATGACCTTAGCGGGAGGAGGGACAATGAGCAGTTCTTC

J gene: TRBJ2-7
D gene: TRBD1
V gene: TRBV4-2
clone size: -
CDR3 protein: CASSQDQGTDTSTGIYEQYF
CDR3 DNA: TGTGCCAGCAGCCAAGATCAGGGGACAGATACATCTACGGGGATCTACGAGCAGTACTTC

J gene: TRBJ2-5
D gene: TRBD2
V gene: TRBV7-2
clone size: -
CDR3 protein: CASSSGLAGGVQETQYF
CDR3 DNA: TGTGCCAGCAGCTCTGGACTAGCGGGAGGGGTGCAAGAGACCCAGTACTTC

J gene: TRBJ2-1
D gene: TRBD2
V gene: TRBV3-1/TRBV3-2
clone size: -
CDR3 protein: CASSHRLGTSGNNEQFF
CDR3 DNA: TGTGCCAGCAGCCATCGATTGGGGACTAGCGGCAACAATGAGCAGTTCTTC

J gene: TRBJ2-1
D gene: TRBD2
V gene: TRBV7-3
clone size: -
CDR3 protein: CASSITSGLNNEQFF
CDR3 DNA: TGTGCCAGCAGCATCACTAGCGGACTTAACAATGAGCAGTTCTTC

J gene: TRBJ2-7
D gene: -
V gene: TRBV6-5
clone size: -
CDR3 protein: CASSYSTRRSSYEQYF
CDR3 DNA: TGTGCCAGCAGTTACTCGACGCGGCGAAGCTCCTACGAGCAGTACTTC

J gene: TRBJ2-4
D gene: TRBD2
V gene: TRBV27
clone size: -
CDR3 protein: CASSRAGAKNIQYF
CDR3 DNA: TGTGCCAGCAGTAGAGCGGGAGCAAAAAACATTCAGTACTTC

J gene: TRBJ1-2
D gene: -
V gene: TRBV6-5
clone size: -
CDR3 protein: CASSSRVNYGYTF
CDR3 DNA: TGTGCCAGCAGCAGCAGGGTAAACTATGGCTACACCTTC

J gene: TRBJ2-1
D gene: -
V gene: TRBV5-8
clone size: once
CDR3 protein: CASSTRETGTLNEQFF
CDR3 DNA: TGTGCCAGCAGCACGCGGGAAACCGGGACCTTGAATGAGCAGTTCTTC

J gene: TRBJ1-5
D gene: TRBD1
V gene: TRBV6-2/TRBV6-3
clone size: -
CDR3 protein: CASSQGDQPQHF
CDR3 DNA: TGTGCCAGCAGCCAGGGGGATCAGCCCCAGCATTTT

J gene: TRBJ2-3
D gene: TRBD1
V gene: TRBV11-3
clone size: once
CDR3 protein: CASSLGRDRHTDTQYF
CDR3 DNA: TGTGCCAGCAGCTTGGGCCGGGACAGGCACACAGATACGCAGTATTTT

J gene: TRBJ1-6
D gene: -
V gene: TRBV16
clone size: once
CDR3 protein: CASNPDGDILRHF
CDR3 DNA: TGTGCCAGCAACCCCGACGGGGACATCCTACGCCACTTT

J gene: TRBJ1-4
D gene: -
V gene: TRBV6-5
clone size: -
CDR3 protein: CASSRQLREKLFF
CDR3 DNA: TGTGCCAGCAGCCGACAGCTGCGGGAAAAACTGTTTTTT

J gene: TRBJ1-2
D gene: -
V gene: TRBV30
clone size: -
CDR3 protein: CAWSYANYGYTF
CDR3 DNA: TGTGCCTGGAGCTACGCTAACTATGGCTACACCTTC

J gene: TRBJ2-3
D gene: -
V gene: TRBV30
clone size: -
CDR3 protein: CAWSGGERGTDTQYF
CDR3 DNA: TGTGCCTGGAGTGGCGGGGAGAGAGGCACAGATACGCAGTATTTT

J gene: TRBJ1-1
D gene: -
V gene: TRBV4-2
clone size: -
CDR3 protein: CASSLLRDPGGTEAFF
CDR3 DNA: TGTGCCAGCAGCCTCCTCCGGGACCCCGGGGGCACTGAAGCTTTCTTT

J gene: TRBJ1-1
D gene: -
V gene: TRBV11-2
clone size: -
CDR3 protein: CASSLDLGLRAEAFF
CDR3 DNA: TGTGCCAGCAGCTTAGATTTGGGTCTGAGGGCTGAAGCTTTCTTT

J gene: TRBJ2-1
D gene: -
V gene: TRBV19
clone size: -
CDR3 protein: CASRERAYADNEQFF
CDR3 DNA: TGTGCCAGTAGAGAGCGGGCCTATGCAGACAATGAGCAGTTCTTC

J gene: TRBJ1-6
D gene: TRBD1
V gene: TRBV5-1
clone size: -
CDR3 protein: CASTRDSNSPLHF
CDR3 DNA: TGCGCCAGCACCCGGGACAGTAATTCACCCCTCCACTTT

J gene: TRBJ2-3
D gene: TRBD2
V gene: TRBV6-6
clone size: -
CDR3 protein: CASSPSGAGGGDTQYF
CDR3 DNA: TGTGCCAGCAGCCCCTCGGGAGCGGGAGGAGGTGATACGCAGTATTTT

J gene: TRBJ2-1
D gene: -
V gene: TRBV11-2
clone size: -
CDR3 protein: CASSLDPGVMEQFF
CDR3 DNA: TGTGCCAGCAGCTTAGACCCAGGGGTCATGGAGCAGTTCTTC